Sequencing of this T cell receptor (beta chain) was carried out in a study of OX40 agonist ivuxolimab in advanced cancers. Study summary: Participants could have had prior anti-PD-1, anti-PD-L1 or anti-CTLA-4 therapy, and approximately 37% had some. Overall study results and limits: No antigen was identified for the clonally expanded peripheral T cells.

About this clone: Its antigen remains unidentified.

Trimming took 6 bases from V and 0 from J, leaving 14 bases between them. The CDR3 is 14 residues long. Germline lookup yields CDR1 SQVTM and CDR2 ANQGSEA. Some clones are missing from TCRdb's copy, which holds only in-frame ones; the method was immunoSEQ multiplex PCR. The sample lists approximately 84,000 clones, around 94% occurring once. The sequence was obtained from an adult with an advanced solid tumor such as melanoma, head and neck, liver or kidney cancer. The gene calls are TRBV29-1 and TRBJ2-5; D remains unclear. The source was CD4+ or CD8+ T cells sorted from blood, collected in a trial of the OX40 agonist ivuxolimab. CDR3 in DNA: TGCAGCGTATTTCTTCAGTGGGACCAAGAGACCCAGTACTTC. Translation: CSVFLQWDQETQYF.